One and the same sample provided the 7 T cell receptor beta chains below, sequenced in a study of T cell responses to AZD1222 COVID-19 vaccine (dated by TCRdb to about 2021). According to the study, the label for this sample's time point signals: about 28 days (+/-7) after the second vaccine dose. The protocol used for the library was the immunoSEQ multiplex PCR assay. What TCRdb holds here is the immuneACCESS table cut down to in-frame rearrangements. Part of the clones is not present; checked against another copy, under half of the missing clones reflect an unresolved V gene, and the others are unexplained. This sample comprises some 140,000 clones, more than 90% of them detected only once. 1.5% to 2% of the sample is held by the ten biggest clonotypes. The sequencing here drew on peripheral blood, taken 28 days after the second AZD1222 dose. The source is an adult who received the AZD1222 COVID-19 vaccine.

The chain uses TRBV30 and TRBJ1-1; 7 bases fit TRBD1. This CDR3 spans 12 amino acids. V gave up 4 bases and J gave up 5 bases; unmatched junction bases: 4. Germline CDR1 GTSNPN, CDR2 SVGIG (reference sequence). The CDR3 region has the DNA TGTGCCTGGACAGGGGGAAGAACTGAAGCTTTCTTT. Its protein product is CAWTGGRTEAFF.

The chain links TRBV19 to TRBJ1-2, with TRBD1 matching over 7 bases. The CDR3 is 16 amino acids. CDR1 and CDR2 (germline): LNHDA, SQIVND (reference sequence). J gave up 0 bases and V 3 bases, and 7 bases lay outside the gene matches. In nucleotides, the CDR3 is TGTGCCAGTAGTATGAACAGGGGATATTCTAACTATGGCTACACCTTC. It encodes CASSMNRGYSNYGYTF.

This chain connects TRBV27 to TRBJ1-1; D is uncertain. With 3 bases removed from V and 2 bases from J, the gap between germline ends came to 13 bases. The CDR3 totals 15 residues. Germline lookup yields CDR1 MNHEY and CDR2 SMNVEV (reference sequence). This chain's CDR3 is CASSFSSGYNTEAFF. Here the CDR3 DNA reads TGTGCCAGCAGTTTCTCCAGTGGTTATAACACTGAAGCTTTCTTT.

The rearrangement uses TRBV6-6 and TRBJ1-1; TRBD1 might be the D (5 bases). There are 11 residues in the CDR3. The V and J ends lost 9 bases and 7 bases respectively, with 12 bases between them. The germline CDR1 and CDR2 sequences are MNHNY and SVGAGI (reference sequence). As DNA, the CDR3 is TGTGCCAGTGGGGGAACACTTGAAGCTTTCTTT. It yields the protein CASGGTLEAFF.

The rearrangement uses TRBV19 and TRBJ1-5; the D gene is possibly TRBD1 (5 bases). The germline V gene encodes CDR1 LNHDA and CDR2 SQIVND (reference sequence). The CDR3 is 16 amino acids. The ends were cut back, 1 base at V and 1 base at J, with 11 bases in the middle. Written as DNA, the CDR3 is TGTGCCAGTAGTATAGTTGGGCAGGGAAGCAATCAGCCCCAGCATTTT. Its translation: CASSIVGQGSNQPQHF.

The V call is TRBV7-9, the J call TRBJ1-1; D gene unclear. Germline CDR1 reads SEHNR; CDR2 reads FQNEAQ (reference sequence). Trimming took 2 bases from V and 8 from J, leaving 21 bases between them. The CDR3 covers 16 residues. The CDR3 is CASSLFVGQEGGEAFF. The CDR3 nucleotides are TGTGCCAGCAGCTTATTCGTTGGGCAGGAGGGAGGGGAAGCTTTCTTT. The full variable domain, completed using reference TRBV7-9 and TRBJ1-1, is DTGVSQNPRHKITKRGQNVTFRCDPISEHNRLYWYRQTLGQGPEFLTYFQNEAQLEKSRLLSDRFSAERPKGSFSTLEIQRTEQGDSAMYLCASSLFVGQEGGEAFFGQGTRLTVV.

This clone was found a few times. The chain couples TRBV7-3 to TRBJ2-1, with TRBD2 identical over 10 bases. In germline, CDR1 is SGHTA, CDR2 FQGTGA. V lost 5 bases and J lost 7; bases outside the gene matches: 8. There are 15 residues in the CDR3. CDR3 sequence: CASSRGLAGVNEQFF. CDR3 nucleotides: TGTGCCAGCAGCCGTGGGCTAGCGGGAGTAAATGAGCAGTTCTTC.